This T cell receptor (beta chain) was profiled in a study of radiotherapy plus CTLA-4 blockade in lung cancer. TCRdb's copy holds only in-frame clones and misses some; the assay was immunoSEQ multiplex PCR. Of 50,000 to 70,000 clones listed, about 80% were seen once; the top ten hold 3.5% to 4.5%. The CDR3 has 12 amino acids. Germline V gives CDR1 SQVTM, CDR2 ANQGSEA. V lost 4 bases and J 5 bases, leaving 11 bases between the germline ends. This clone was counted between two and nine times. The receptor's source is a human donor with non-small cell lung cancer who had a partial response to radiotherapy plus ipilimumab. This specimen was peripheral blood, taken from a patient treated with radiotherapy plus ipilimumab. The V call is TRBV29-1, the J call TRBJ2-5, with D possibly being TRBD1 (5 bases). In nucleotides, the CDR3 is TGCAGCGTTGTCCAGGGCGAGGAGACCCAGTACTTC. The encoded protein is CSVVQGEETQYF.